This T cell receptor (beta chain) was observed in a study of T-cell memory formation after mild COVID-19. On the study more broadly: Across donors, TCR clusters were largely donor specific.

TCRdb re-called the 5' RACE reads through MiXCR, storing one row per CDR3 protein. The sample includes roughly 600,000 distinct CDR3 sequences, more than 15% of them seen just once. Many counts were recorded for this clonotype. Germline V gene sequence: CDR1 SGHTA, CDR2 FQGNSA. This CDR3 has 14 residues. Between the trimmed V and J ends, which lost 10 bases and 5 bases, there was a span of 20 bases. The gene calls are TRBV7-2 and TRBJ2-5; D perhaps matches TRBD2 (6 bases). This clonotype was sampled from an adult woman who had mild COVID-19 (a few samples of this study predate the infection). Cell type and time point are not known. Sequencing was done on a sample of PBMCs or a T cell subset sorted from them (not recorded which). CDR3 in amino acids: CATAGRLFGETQYF. The CDR3, as DNA: TGTGCCACCGCGGGGCGACTCTTCGGGGAGACCCAGTACTTC.